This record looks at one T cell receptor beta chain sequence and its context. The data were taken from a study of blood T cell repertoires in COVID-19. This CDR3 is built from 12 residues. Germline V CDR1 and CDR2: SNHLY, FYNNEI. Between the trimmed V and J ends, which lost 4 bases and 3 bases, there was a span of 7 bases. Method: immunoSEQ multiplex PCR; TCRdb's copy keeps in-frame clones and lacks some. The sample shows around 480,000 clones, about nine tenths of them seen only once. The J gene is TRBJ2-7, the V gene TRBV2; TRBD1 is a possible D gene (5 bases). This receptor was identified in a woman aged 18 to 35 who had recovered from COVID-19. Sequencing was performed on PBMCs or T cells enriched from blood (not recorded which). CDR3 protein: CASSGQFYEQYF. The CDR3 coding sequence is TGTGCCAGCAGTGGACAGTTCTACGAGCAGTACTTC. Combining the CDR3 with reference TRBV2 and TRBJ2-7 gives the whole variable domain EPEVTQTPSHQVTQMGQEVILRCVPISNHLYFYWYRQILGQKVEFLVSFYNNEISEKSEIFDDQFSVERPDGSNFTLKIRSTKLEDSAMYFCASSGQFYEQYFGPGTRLTVT.